The rows below give T cell receptor beta chains drawn from one sample of a study of T cell changes during pregnancy in multiple sclerosis. TCRdb keeps only in-frame clones here, not all; method: immunoSEQ multiplex PCR. The repertoire holds about 43,000 clones, with roughly 90% as singletons. The starting material was peripheral blood, obtained in the second trimester of pregnancy. All receptors derive from a female donor in good health, enrolled as a control in a pregnancy study. Both conserved end residues are part of each CDR3. Each record gives: clone size, J gene, D gene, V gene, CDR3 DNA, CDR3 protein. The D gene is left open where the match is weak. The size field is filled for only some rows; it gives once, few, many or a size class.

abundance: .; j_gene: TRBJ2-3; d_gene: .; v_gene: TRBV30; CDR3nt: TGTGCCTGGAGAACCCCGGGAGCGGGAGATACGCAGTATTTT; CDR3aa: CAWRTPGAGDTQYF
abundance: .; j_gene: TRBJ1-2; d_gene: .; v_gene: TRBV21-1; CDR3nt: TGTGCCAGCCGCCGGTATGGCTACACCTTC; CDR3aa: CASRRYGYTF
abundance: .; j_gene: TRBJ1-3; d_gene: TRBD1; v_gene: TRBV19; CDR3nt: TGTGCCAGTAGTATAAGGGGGACAGGGCTTGGAAACACCATATATTTT; CDR3aa: CASSIRGTGLGNTIYF
abundance: .; j_gene: TRBJ2-1; d_gene: TRBD2; v_gene: TRBV6-6; CDR3nt: TGTGCCAGCCGTACTAGCGGGAGGTCAGACAATGAGCAGTTCTTC; CDR3aa: CASRTSGRSDNEQFF
abundance: .; j_gene: TRBJ1-2; d_gene: .; v_gene: TRBV6-5; CDR3nt: TGTGCCAGCAGTTACTCAGACAGGAGTGGCTACACCTTC; CDR3aa: CASSYSDRSGYTF
abundance: .; j_gene: TRBJ1-3; d_gene: TRBD1; v_gene: TRBV5-1; CDR3nt: TGCGCCAGCAGAACCCCAACAGGGGGGGACACCATATATTTT; CDR3aa: CASRTPTGGDTIYF
abundance: .; j_gene: TRBJ1-2; d_gene: TRBD1; v_gene: TRBV7-9; CDR3nt: TGTGCCAGCAGCCAGGGACAGGGGAACTATGGCTACACCTTC; CDR3aa: CASSQGQGNYGYTF
abundance: .; j_gene: TRBJ2-2; d_gene: .; v_gene: TRBV18; CDR3nt: TGTGCCAGCTCACCACTACACAGGGCCGGGGAGCTGTTTTTT; CDR3aa: CASSPLHRAGELFF
abundance: .; j_gene: TRBJ2-2; d_gene: .; v_gene: TRBV5-1; CDR3nt: TGCGCCAGCAGCTTGGAAGGGGTAGTTACCGGGGAGCTGTTTTTT; CDR3aa: CASSLEGVVTGELFF
abundance: .; j_gene: TRBJ1-6; d_gene: .; v_gene: TRBV7-2; CDR3nt: TGTGCCAGCAGCTCCGGGGGGGTGAGGAATTCACCCCTCCACTTT; CDR3aa: CASSSGGVRNSPLHF
abundance: few; j_gene: TRBJ1-2; d_gene: .; v_gene: TRBV28; CDR3nt: TGTGCCAGCAGTTTATCCGGCAGGGATTCCTATGGCTACACCTTC; CDR3aa: CASSLSGRDSYGYTF
abundance: .; j_gene: TRBJ2-7; d_gene: TRBD2; v_gene: TRBV2; CDR3nt: TGTGCCAGCAGTGATCTAGGACTAGCGGGGGGAACCTACGAGCAGTACTTC; CDR3aa: CASSDLGLAGGTYEQYF
abundance: .; j_gene: TRBJ1-1; d_gene: TRBD1; v_gene: TRBV27; CDR3nt: TGTGCCAGCAGTTTGGGGACAGGGGGGGGAACTGAAGCTTTCTTT; CDR3aa: CASSLGTGGGTEAFF
abundance: .; j_gene: TRBJ1-1; d_gene: .; v_gene: TRBV14; CDR3nt: TGTGCCAGCAGCCAAGGAACGGGGACTGAAGCTTTCTTT; CDR3aa: CASSQGTGTEAFF
abundance: .; j_gene: TRBJ1-5; d_gene: TRBD1; v_gene: TRBV4-1; CDR3nt: TGCGCCAGCAGCCAAGTTCTTCGACAGGGTGGTTGGAATCAGCCCCAGCATTTT; CDR3aa: CASSQVLRQGGWNQPQHF
abundance: .; j_gene: TRBJ2-1; d_gene: TRBD2; v_gene: TRBV18; CDR3nt: TGTGCCAGCTCCCCCGCCAGGACTAGCGATGAGCAGTTCTTC; CDR3aa: CASSPARTSDEQFF
abundance: .; j_gene: TRBJ2-1; d_gene: .; v_gene: TRBV7-9; CDR3nt: TGTGCCAGCAGCTTAGGGGGCCGATGGGATGAGCAGTTCTTC; CDR3aa: CASSLGGRWDEQFF
abundance: once; j_gene: TRBJ1-1; d_gene: .; v_gene: TRBV29-1; CDR3nt: TGCAGCGTCCAGGGACAATTGCCCATGAACACTGAAGCTTTCTTT; CDR3aa: CSVQGQLPMNTEAFF
abundance: .; j_gene: TRBJ2-1; d_gene: TRBD2; v_gene: TRBV30; CDR3nt: TGTGCCCTCCGGTATTATAGCGGGAGGACTCAGGATGAGCAGTTCTTC; CDR3aa: CALRYYSGRTQDEQFF
abundance: .; j_gene: TRBJ1-4; d_gene: .; v_gene: TRBV27; CDR3nt: TGTGCCAGCAGTTGGGGAGCCCGAGATGAAAAACTGTTTTTT; CDR3aa: CASSWGARDEKLFF
abundance: .; j_gene: TRBJ2-7; d_gene: TRBD2; v_gene: TRBV5-1; CDR3nt: TGCGCCAGCAGCCCTTCGACTAGCGGGGCCATCTACGAGCAGTACTTC; CDR3aa: CASSPSTSGAIYEQYF
abundance: .; j_gene: TRBJ2-1; d_gene: TRBD1; v_gene: TRBV27; CDR3nt: TGTGCCAGCAGTCAGACAGGGCCAGACTACAATGAGCAGTTCTTC; CDR3aa: CASSQTGPDYNEQFF
abundance: once; j_gene: TRBJ1-2; d_gene: .; v_gene: TRBV28; CDR3nt: TGTGCCAGCAGTCTCGGGAGTTTAGGAGGGAACTATGGCTACACCTTC; CDR3aa: CASSLGSLGGNYGYTF
abundance: .; j_gene: TRBJ2-6; d_gene: .; v_gene: TRBV5-5; CDR3nt: TGTGCCAGCAGCTTGGCCTCTTCTCAGGGGCCCCCTGGGGCCAACGTCCTGACTTTC; CDR3aa: CASSLASSQGPPGANVLTF
abundance: .; j_gene: TRBJ1-2; d_gene: TRBD1; v_gene: TRBV6-4; CDR3nt: TGTGCCAGCAGACAGGGGGCCGGCTATGGCTACACCTTC; CDR3aa: CASRQGAGYGYTF
abundance: .; j_gene: TRBJ2-1; d_gene: TRBD2; v_gene: TRBV2; CDR3nt: TGTGCCAGCAGTGTAGGACTAGCGGGAGCCGACAATGAGCAGTTCTTC; CDR3aa: CASSVGLAGADNEQFF
abundance: .; j_gene: TRBJ2-1; d_gene: .; v_gene: TRBV6-1; CDR3nt: TGTGCCAGCATCGAGCGGGTTTCCTACAATGAGCAGTTCTTC; CDR3aa: CASIERVSYNEQFF
abundance: .; j_gene: TRBJ1-1; d_gene: .; v_gene: TRBV6-5; CDR3nt: TGTGCCAGCAGTTACTCGGGGAGGGTTTTGAACACTGAAGCTTTCTTT; CDR3aa: CASSYSGRVLNTEAFF
abundance: .; j_gene: TRBJ2-3; d_gene: TRBD2; v_gene: TRBV18; CDR3nt: TGTGCCAGCTCACTTAGCGGGGTTGGCACAGATACGCAGTATTTT; CDR3aa: CASSLSGVGTDTQYF
abundance: .; j_gene: TRBJ1-1; d_gene: .; v_gene: TRBV5-6; CDR3nt: TGTGCCAGCAGCTCCCCTGGGGGGGAAGCTTTCTTT; CDR3aa: CASSSPGGEAFF